A selection of T cell receptor beta chains follows, all from one sample in a study of shared clonotypes between healthy human individuals. Sequencing was performed with immunoSEQ multiplex PCR; in TCRdb, only in-frame clones are kept and a portion is missing. The sample yields about 1.1 million clones, roughly 77% seen once. Source material: memory CD4+ T cells from PBMCs. The receptors derive from a man aged 18 to 29 in good health. Some clones in this sample may be carry-over from other donors' samples. The CDR3 runs from the conserved cysteine through the conserved F or W. The D gene is left open where the match is weak. Rows may omit the clone size; those that give it use once, few, many or a size class.

V gene: TRBV18; D gene: TRBD2; J gene: TRBJ2-7; clone size: NA; CDR3 protein: CASSVLAGDYEQYF; CDR3 DNA: TGTGCCAGCTCAGTCCTAGCGGGGGACTACGAGCAGTACTTC
V gene: TRBV7-3; D gene: NA; J gene: TRBJ1-4; clone size: NA; CDR3 protein: CASSSWPTAINEKLFF; CDR3 DNA: TGTGCCAGCAGCAGTTGGCCGACAGCGATTAATGAAAAACTGTTTTTT
V gene: TRBV4-2; D gene: NA; J gene: TRBJ1-2; clone size: NA; CDR3 protein: CASSQSTRGSGYGYTF; CDR3 DNA: TGTGCCAGCAGCCAATCTACTCGGGGTAGCGGCTATGGCTACACCTTC
V gene: TRBV7-9; D gene: TRBD2; J gene: TRBJ2-1; clone size: NA; CDR3 protein: CASSFLAGGRGEQFF; CDR3 DNA: TGTGCCAGCAGCTTTCTAGCGGGAGGCAGAGGGGAGCAGTTCTTC
V gene: TRBV5-1; D gene: NA; J gene: TRBJ2-1; clone size: NA; CDR3 protein: CASSSLGEPLNEQFF; CDR3 DNA: TGCGCCAGCAGCTCTTTGGGGGAGCCATTGAATGAGCAGTTCTTC
V gene: TRBV4-1; D gene: NA; J gene: TRBJ2-1; clone size: NA; CDR3 protein: CASSQVLGRSYNEQFF; CDR3 DNA: TGCGCCAGCAGCCAAGTCCTGGGGCGCTCCTACAATGAGCAGTTCTTC
V gene: TRBV11-3; D gene: NA; J gene: TRBJ2-7; clone size: NA; CDR3 protein: CASSSGTLPLEQYF; CDR3 DNA: TGTGCCAGCAGTTCCGGGACACTTCCCCTCGAGCAGTACTTC
V gene: TRBV11-2; D gene: NA; J gene: TRBJ2-5; clone size: NA; CDR3 protein: CASSLQIQETQYF; CDR3 DNA: TGTGCCAGCAGCTTACAGATCCAAGAGACCCAGTACTTC
V gene: TRBV5-6; D gene: NA; J gene: TRBJ2-3; clone size: NA; CDR3 protein: CASSLRAPDTQYF; CDR3 DNA: TGTGCCAGCAGCTTGAGGGCTCCAGATACGCAGTATTTT
V gene: TRBV28; D gene: NA; J gene: TRBJ1-1; clone size: NA; CDR3 protein: CASTNAWGNTEAFF; CDR3 DNA: TGTGCCAGCACCAACGCATGGGGGAACACTGAAGCTTTCTTT
V gene: TRBV27; D gene: NA; J gene: TRBJ2-2; clone size: NA; CDR3 protein: CASSSSAARTGELFF; CDR3 DNA: NA
V gene: TRBV7-9; D gene: NA; J gene: TRBJ2-5; clone size: once; CDR3 protein: CASSLGRIPDETQYF; CDR3 DNA: TGTGCCAGCAGCTTAGGGCGGATTCCTGATGAGACCCAGTACTTC
V gene: TRBV5-1; D gene: NA; J gene: TRBJ2-1; clone size: NA; CDR3 protein: CASSFDNEQFF; CDR3 DNA: TGCGCCAGCAGCTTCGACAATGAGCAGTTCTTC
V gene: TRBV5-5; D gene: NA; J gene: TRBJ2-4; clone size: many; CDR3 protein: CASSPAGAKNIQYF; CDR3 DNA: TGTGCCAGCAGCCCAGCTGGGGCCAAAAACATTCAGTACTTC
V gene: TRBV5-6; D gene: TRBD2; J gene: TRBJ2-1; clone size: NA; CDR3 protein: CASSLASGVTREQFF; CDR3 DNA: TGTGCCAGCAGCTTGGCCAGCGGGGTAACTCGGGAGCAGTTCTTC
V gene: TRBV6-5; D gene: TRBD1; J gene: TRBJ1-1; clone size: NA; CDR3 protein: CASSSNGQGAKMAFF; CDR3 DNA: TGTGCCAGCAGTTCCAACGGACAGGGGGCTAAAATGGCTTTCTTT
V gene: TRBV7-2; D gene: NA; J gene: TRBJ1-2; clone size: NA; CDR3 protein: CASSLGFLYGYTF; CDR3 DNA: TGTGCCAGCAGCTTAGGGTTCTTGTATGGCTACACCTTC
V gene: TRBV11-2; D gene: NA; J gene: TRBJ2-3; clone size: NA; CDR3 protein: CASSSGTTDTQYF; CDR3 DNA: TGTGCCAGCAGCTCGGGGACCACAGATACGCAGTATTTT
V gene: TRBV30; D gene: NA; J gene: TRBJ2-7; clone size: NA; CDR3 protein: CAWSVVYEQYF; CDR3 DNA: TGTGCCTGGAGTGTAGTCTACGAGCAGTACTTC
V gene: TRBV27; D gene: TRBD2; J gene: TRBJ2-2; clone size: NA; CDR3 protein: CASRMGLVVAGELFF; CDR3 DNA: TGTGCCAGCAGGATGGGACTAGTAGTAGCCGGGGAGCTGTTTTTT
V gene: TRBV4-3; D gene: NA; J gene: TRBJ1-2; clone size: NA; CDR3 protein: CASSQDMSYGYTF; CDR3 DNA: TGCGCCAGCAGCCAAGATATGTCGTATGGCTACACCTTC
V gene: TRBV7-2; D gene: NA; J gene: TRBJ2-6; clone size: NA; CDR3 protein: CASSFATRMNSGANVLTF; CDR3 DNA: TGTGCCAGCAGCTTCGCGACAAGGATGAACTCTGGGGCCAACGTCCTGACTTTC
V gene: TRBV5-1; D gene: NA; J gene: TRBJ2-7; clone size: few; CDR3 protein: CARTGEQYF; CDR3 DNA: TGCGCCAGAACGGGCGAGCAGTACTTC
V gene: TRBV29-1; D gene: NA; J gene: TRBJ1-1; clone size: NA; CDR3 protein: CSVSRASEAFF; CDR3 DNA: TGCAGCGTATCCAGGGCGTCTGAAGCTTTCTTT
V gene: TRBV5-1; D gene: NA; J gene: TRBJ2-2; clone size: NA; CDR3 protein: CASSPLRVANTGELFF; CDR3 DNA: TGCGCCAGCAGCCCTCTACGGGTCGCGAACACCGGGGAGCTGTTTTTT
V gene: TRBV5-4; D gene: NA; J gene: TRBJ2-2; clone size: NA; CDR3 protein: CASSRGTRDTGELFF; CDR3 DNA: TGTGCCAGCAGCCGAGGGACTCGAGACACCGGGGAGCTGTTTTTT
V gene: TRBV28; D gene: NA; J gene: TRBJ2-7; clone size: few; CDR3 protein: CASSLAVRTQTHQQYF; CDR3 DNA: TGTGCCAGCAGTTTGGCGGTCAGGACCCAAACCCATCAGCAGTACTTC
V gene: TRBV28; D gene: NA; J gene: TRBJ2-7; clone size: NA; CDR3 protein: CATKRGGYEQYF; CDR3 DNA: TGTGCCACCAAAAGAGGTGGCTACGAGCAGTACTTC
V gene: TRBV2; D gene: NA; J gene: TRBJ1-2; clone size: many; CDR3 protein: CASSAGNYGYTF; CDR3 DNA: TGTGCCAGCAGTGCAGGAAACTATGGCTACACCTTC